One and the same sample provided the 2 T cell receptor beta chains below, sequenced in a study of Graves' ophthalmopathy and Graves' hyperthyroidism. RNA transcripts were the source from which TCR beta CDR3 regions were amplified. Second-round multiplex PCR came after a first-round RT-PCR that employed HTBI primers. A single record per CDR3 protein comes from TCRdb applying MiXCR to the multiplex PCR reads. The sample yields around 1,000,000 distinct CDR3 sequences, 35% to 40% seen once. Source material: peripheral blood or thyroid tissue (not recorded which). The receptor source for this set is an adult man with Graves' hyperthyroidism.

The chain uses TRBV7-9 and TRBJ2-5; D perhaps matches TRBD2 (6 bases). Trimming took 0 bases from V and 7 from J, leaving 12 bases between them. CDR3 size: 14 residues. The germline V gene has CDR1 SEHNR and CDR2 FQNEAQ (reference sequence). The CDR3 is CASSLAGTGGTQYF. CDR3 bases: TGTGCCAGCAGCTTAGCGGGGACCGGGGGGACCCAGTACTTC.

This clonotype has just a few counts. This sequence joins TRBV10-2 and TRBJ2-5; unclear D gene. This CDR3 contains 13 residues. Germline assignment: CDR1 WSHSY and CDR2 SAAADI. Trimming shortened V by 0 bases and J by 5 bases, and 7 bases separated the two germline ends. CDR3 coding DNA: TGCGCCAGCAGTGAGTCGCCTGAGGAGACCCAGTACTTC. Translated: CASSESPEETQYF.